A single sample gave rise to the 29 T cell receptor beta chains below, sequenced in a study of identical twins. TCRdb re-called the 5' RACE reads through MiXCR, storing one row per CDR3 protein. This repertoire shows fewer than 500,000 distinct CDR3 sequences, roughly a quarter found once; its top ten account for around 3%. The sample also formed part of further work on T cells expressing NK-cell markers.

Sequences were obtained from CD4+ T cells sorted from blood. These receptor sequences come from a woman between 18 and 30 years old in good health.

About this clonotype: Relative to the germline gene, one junction end is altered; a read error may explain this. The gene calls are TRBV27 and TRBJ1-2; 8 bases are a match to TRBD1. This CDR3 comprises 14 residues. Germline V gene lookup returns CDR1 MNHEY and CDR2 SMNVEV (reference sequence). The CDR3 sequence is CASRLNRGLYAYTF. In nucleotides, the CDR3 is TGTGCCAGCAGACTAAACAGGGGGTTGTATGCCTACACCTTC.

This clonotype was found a few times. This rearrangement joins TRBV11-2 to TRBJ2-2; no firm D call. The germline CDR1 and CDR2 sequences are SGHAT and FQNNGV. The CDR3 has 15 amino acids. The ends were cut back, 6 bases at V and 0 bases at J, with 11 bases in the middle. CDR3 residues: CASRSNVPNTGELFF. In DNA form, the CDR3 reads TGTGCCAGCAGGTCGAATGTCCCGAACACCGGGGAGCTGTTTTTT.

The chain joins TRBV5-5 to TRBJ2-1, with D tentatively TRBD1 (5 bases). V lost 4 bases and J lost 6, with 23 bases in between. CDR1 and CDR2 from the germline V gene are SGHKS and YYEKEE (reference sequence). CDR3 length: 17 residues. The CDR3: CASSVNPDSVTLNEQFF. The CDR3 DNA reads TGTGCCAGCAGCGTGAACCCTGACAGCGTTACCCTCAATGAGCAGTTCTTC.

This clonotype was detected only once. The J gene is TRBJ1-2, the V gene TRBV12-3 or TRBV12-4, with TRBD1 as a possible D gene (5 bases). V was trimmed by 6 bases and J by 1 base, leaving 12 bases between them. The CDR3 is made up of 14 amino acids. The chain's CDR3 is CASRGQGGNYGYTF. CDR3 coding DNA: TGTGCCAGCAGGGGGCAGGGAGGTAACTATGGCTACACCTTC.

This clonotype has more than one count but fewer than ten. The rearrangement uses TRBV6-5 and TRBJ2-1, with D perhaps TRBD1 (5 bases). The CDR3 has 15 residues. From germline, CDR1 is MNHEY and CDR2 SVGAGI. V was shortened by 2 bases and J by 8 bases, with 16 bases between the two germline ends. The CDR3: CASSYGDRRTDEQFF. The CDR3 DNA reads as TGTGCCAGCAGTTACGGTGACAGACGAACGGATGAGCAGTTCTTC.

This clonotype was seen a few times. The J gene is TRBJ2-7, the V gene TRBV20-1, with 11 bases fitting TRBD2. CDR1 and CDR2 (germline): DFQATT, SNEGSKA (reference sequence). V shed 6 bases and J 3 bases; nucleotides not matched to a gene: 4. The CDR3 runs 13 residues. The CDR3 DNA sequence: TGCAGTGCCGCTAGCGGGGGGATCTACGAGCAGTACTTC. It translates to CSAASGGIYEQYF.

This rearrangement joins TRBV11-1 to TRBJ2-2, with TRBD1 matching 7 bases. This CDR3 contains 17 residues. CDR1 is SGHAT, CDR2 FQDESV, per germline (reference sequence). V was clipped by 1 base and J by 2 bases; unmatched bases: 7. The CDR3 loop reads CASSLEGALPNTGELFF. CDR3 in DNA: TGTGCCAGCAGCTTAGAGGGGGCCCTACCTAACACCGGGGAGCTGTTTTTT.

CDR3 bases: TGTGCCAGTGGAAGCGGGACCCCATTAAATAGGCAGTACTTC. It is translated as CASGSGTPLNRQYF. V gene TRBV3-1 combines with J gene TRBJ2-7; 7 bases align to TRBD2. Germline loops: CDR1 LGHDT, CDR2 YNNKEL (reference sequence). The CDR3 is 14 amino acids. V gave up 9 bases and J gave up 9 bases; unmatched junction bases: 17.

A few counts support this clonotype. The V call is TRBV3-1, the J call TRBJ1-2; D remains unclear. CDR3 length equals 12 residues. Per germline, CDR1 LGHDT and CDR2 YNNKEL (reference sequence). Trimming cost V 6 bases and J 1 base, with 6 bases left between them. The CDR3 reads CASSQFNYGYTF. DNA of the CDR3: TGTGCCAGCAGTCAGTTTAACTATGGCTACACCTTC.

This rearrangement joins TRBV6-1 to TRBJ2-1; 7 nucleotides match TRBD2. This CDR3 contains 15 residues. Germline CDR1 MNHNS, CDR2 SASEGT. Trimming took 6 bases from V and 6 from J; bases not matched to a gene: 11. The DNA for the CDR3 is TGTGCCAGCAGCCGTGGGACTATCGCAGGCAATGAGCAGTTCTTC. It codes for CASSRGTIAGNEQFF.

This clonotype has only a few counts. V usage is TRBV7-2 and J usage is TRBJ2-7, with 9 nucleotides matching TRBD1. The CDR3 is 14 residues long. Per germline, CDR1 SGHTA and CDR2 FQGNSA. J gave up 2 bases and V 5 bases, and 4 bases lay outside the gene matches. Here the CDR3 reads CASSRDRATYEQYF. DNA of the CDR3: TGTGCCAGCAGCCGGGACAGGGCTACCTACGAGCAGTACTTC.

This clonotype was picked up a small number of times. Possible read error: a much larger clone is one base away. The chain couples TRBV7-2 to TRBJ1-5; maybe TRBD1 (5 bases). With 1 base removed from V and 5 bases from J, the gap between germline ends came to 6 bases. The germline gives CDR1 SGHTA, CDR2 FQGNSA. The CDR3 covers 13 residues. CDR3 sequence reads: CASSLVRDQPQHF. Written as DNA, the CDR3 is TGTGCCAGCAGCTTAGTCAGGGATCAGCCCCAGCATTTT.

This clonotype was detected a few times. This rearrangement joins TRBV30 to TRBJ2-2, with unresolved D. The germline V gene encodes CDR1 GTSNPN and CDR2 SVGIG (reference sequence). The CDR3 contains 13 residues. V was trimmed by 2 bases and J by 6 bases, leaving 10 bases between them. This CDR3 is CAWSTGGPGELFF. CDR3 DNA sequence: TGTGCCTGGAGTACCGGCGGCCCCGGGGAGCTGTTTTTT.

The rearrangement uses TRBV10-3 and TRBJ2-5, with TRBD2 matching over 7 bases. Germline lookup yields CDR1 ENHRY and CDR2 SYGVKD. This CDR3 is 16 amino acids long. Trimming cost V 4 bases and J 7 bases; bases outside gene matches: 15. CDR3 in DNA: TGTGCCATCAGTGCCGCCGGTACAGCGGGGACCGGGACCCAGTACTTC. It is translated as CAISAAGTAGTGTQYF.

This clonotype appeared a few times. The CDR3 reads CASSSTMNTEAFF. For the CDR3, the DNA is TGTGCCAGCAGTTCGACTATGAACACTGAAGCTTTCTTT. This chain uses TRBV5-6 with TRBJ1-1; D call uncertain. The CDR3 length is 13 residues. The V end was cut by 5 bases, the J end by 0 bases, with 8 bases between. Germline V gene lookup returns CDR1 SGHDT and CDR2 YYEEEE.

The CDR3 coding sequence is TGTGCCAGCAGTTTTGGACGGTCGGATACGCAGTATTTT. Residues: CASSFGRSDTQYF. V is TRBV28 and J is TRBJ2-3; D unclear. The germline gives CDR1 MDHEN, CDR2 SYDVKM. This CDR3 has 13 amino acids. Trimming cost V 3 bases and J 6 bases, with 10 bases left between them.

This rearrangement joins TRBV6-2 or TRBV6-3 to TRBJ2-1, with D possibly being TRBD1 (6 bases). Trimming left V 5 bases short and J 6 bases short, with 11 bases between. The CDR3 totals 13 residues. CDR1 is MNHEY and CDR2 is SVGEGT in the germline V gene. The CDR3 loop reads CASSTGSTNEQFF. The CDR3 coding sequence is TGTGCCAGCAGTACAGGGTCAACCAATGAGCAGTTCTTC.

The rearrangement links TRBV12-3 or TRBV12-4 to TRBJ1-1; D possibly corresponds to TRBD1 (5 bases). Trimming stripped 7 bases from V and 7 bases from J, with 19 bases between. This CDR3 contains 14 residues. The CDR3 spells CASTSNGGLGEAFF. Here the CDR3 DNA reads TGTGCCAGCACTTCTAATGGGGGGTTGGGTGAAGCTTTCTTT.

The chain carries TRBV12-3 or TRBV12-4 and TRBJ1-1; D call uncertain. V was shortened by 10 bases and J by 7 bases, with 10 bases between the two germline ends. The CDR3 runs to 10 residues. Here the CDR3 reads CATGRNEAFF. The CDR3 region has the DNA TGTGCCACAGGACGGAATGAAGCTTTCTTT.

The chain links TRBV5-1 to TRBJ2-3, with no clear D. The CDR3 spans 14 residues. Germline V gene lookup returns CDR1 SGHRS and CDR2 YFSETQ. V lost 4 bases and J 2 bases, leaving 11 bases between the germline ends. This CDR3 is CASSRSVATDTQYF. The CDR3 DNA reads TGCGCCAGCAGCCGGAGCGTCGCCACAGATACGCAGTATTTT.

This clonotype was found a few times. The chain couples TRBV10-3 to TRBJ1-1, with TRBD1 matching over 8 bases. CDR3 length: 13 amino acids. Trimming took 7 bases from V and 0 from J; bases not matched to a gene: 1. Germline CDR1 reads ENHRY; CDR2 reads SYGVKD. This CDR3 reads CAITGGLNTEAFF. CDR3 in DNA: TGTGCCATCACAGGGGGCCTGAACACTGAAGCTTTCTTT.

This chain joins TRBV20-1 and TRBJ2-1, with 11 bases lining up with TRBD2. Germline trimming cut 6 bases from V and 6 bases from J; bases unmatched to any gene: 10. This CDR3 comprises 15 residues. Germline CDR1 DFQATT, CDR2 SNEGSKA (reference sequence). The CDR3 bases are TGCAGTGCACCCCTTAGCGGGGGGGTAGGCAATGAGCAGTTCTTC. Translated: CSAPLSGGVGNEQFF.

This clonotype has a handful of counts. The J gene is TRBJ2-7, the V gene TRBV5-1; 9 bases match TRBD1. The CDR3 runs 15 residues. In germline, CDR1 is SGHRS, CDR2 YFSETQ. Trimming cost V 6 bases and J 0 bases; bases outside gene matches: 7. The CDR3 DNA follows: TGCGCCAGCAAATACTCGGGACAGGGCTCCTACGAGCAGTACTTC. It specifies CASKYSGQGSYEQYF.

V usage is TRBV10-3 and J usage is TRBJ2-1; 9 bases map to TRBD1. Trimming took 10 bases from V and 4 from J; bases not matched to a gene: 8. The germline V gene has CDR1 ENHRY and CDR2 SYGVKD. CDR3 length: 14 residues. The CDR3 DNA follows: TGTGCCACCGGGGGGACAGGGCTATACAATGAGCAGTTCTTC. This codes for CATGGTGLYNEQFF.

The chain recombines TRBV20-1 with TRBJ2-6, with 10 bases identical to TRBD1. The CDR3 is 18 amino acids. Germline CDR1 DFQATT, CDR2 SNEGSKA (reference sequence). V trimming: 6 bases; J trimming: 3 bases; junction bases outside the gene matches: 14. The CDR3, as DNA: TGCAGTGCCAGCCGAGGGACAGGGGTCCTCGGTGGGGCCAACGTCCTGACTTTC. It yields the protein CSASRGTGVLGGANVLTF.

The chain is built from TRBV2 and TRBJ2-6; D remains ambiguous. V lost 6 bases, J lost 4 bases, and 10 bases lay in between. Germline assignment: CDR1 SNHLY and CDR2 FYNNEI. The CDR3 loop spans 14 amino acids. The CDR3 nucleotides are TGTGCCAGCAGGCGAATATTCGGGGCCAACGTCCTGACTTTC. This translates into CASRRIFGANVLTF.

This clonotype was recorded a few times. At one boundary the junction diverges from the germline segment, which might be a read error. This chain joins TRBV5-1 and TRBJ1-1; no clear D gene. CDR1 SGHRS and CDR2 YFSETQ come from the germline V gene. This CDR3 is 13 amino acids long. The CDR3 reads CASSLVVNIEAFF. CDR3 sequence (DNA): TGCGCCAGCAGCTTGGTAGTGAACATTGAAGCTTTCTTT.

This clonotype was counted once. The chain uses TRBV11-2 and TRBJ2-4; 13 bases map to TRBD2. CDR3 length: 19 residues. Trimming at V came to 1 base and at J to 4 bases, leaving 10 bases not matched to a gene. Germline CDR1 reads SGHAT; CDR2 reads FQNNGV. The CDR3 loop is CASSLVRGRLAGGKNIQYF. The DNA of the CDR3 is TGTGCCAGCAGCTTAGTCAGGGGGCGACTAGCGGGAGGAAAAAACATTCAGTACTTC.

In its sample, this clonotype was seen a few times. This chain connects TRBV20-1 to TRBJ2-1; 12 nucleotides match TRBD2. The germline gives CDR1 DFQATT, CDR2 SNEGSKA (reference sequence). This CDR3 has 15 residues. V shed 5 bases, J shed 5 bases, and the junction held 7 bases outside the gene matches. The CDR3 here is CSAAKGLAGNNEQFF. The DNA of the CDR3 is TGCAGTGCTGCTAAGGGACTAGCGGGCAACAATGAGCAGTTCTTC.